The 18 T cell receptor beta chains below come from one sample, sequenced in a study of blood T cells in healthy people across ages. The use of a sample-barcoded 5' primer and a J-beta primer mix characterized a second PCR of roughly 6 to 11 cycles. TCRdb re-derived calls from the 5' RACE reads in MiXCR, one entry per CDR3 protein. The sample has 1.4 million or so distinct CDR3 sequences; roughly two fifths are singletons. The specimen sequenced was blood. The origin of the receptors is a woman aged 18-30 years in good health.

This clonotype was found a few times. The rearrangement joins TRBV12-3 or TRBV12-4 to TRBJ2-7, with D possibly TRBD2 on 6 matching bases. The V and J ends lost 7 bases and 1 base respectively, with 17 bases between them. The CDR3 loop spans 15 amino acids. CDR3 nucleotide sequence: TGTGCCAGCACTTCTGCGGGATCGGGTTCCTACGAGCAGTACTTC. This gives the protein CASTSAGSGSYEQYF.

The rearrangement joins TRBV4-2 to TRBJ1-2; 9 nucleotides agree with TRBD1. The CDR3 loop spans 14 amino acids. V shed 4 bases, J shed 5 bases, and the junction held 5 bases outside the gene matches. In germline, CDR1 is LGHNA, CDR2 YNFKEQ. Written as DNA, the CDR3 is TGTGCCAGCAGCCCAGGGACAGGGAAATATGGCTACACCTTC. Translated, it gives CASSPGTGKYGYTF.

This clonotype was recorded a few times. A much larger clone differs by one base, so this may be a read error. V usage is TRBV5-1 and J usage is TRBJ1-2, with 8 bases identical to TRBD1. Germline V lookup: CDR1 SGHRS, CDR2 YFSETQ. CDR3 length equals 15 residues. CDR3 DNA: TGCGCCTGCAGCCAGACAGGGGAGAAGGTCTATGGCTACACCTTC. As protein: CACSQTGEKVYGYTF.

The chain uses TRBV4-3 and TRBJ2-7; 8 bases are shared with TRBD1. Trimming cost V 5 bases and J 3 bases; bases outside gene matches: 12. The CDR3 extends over 16 amino acids. The germline gives CDR1 LGHNA, CDR2 YSLEER. The CDR3 spells CASSKGVGQGHYEQYF. The CDR3 bases are TGCGCCAGCAGCAAAGGGGTCGGACAGGGCCACTACGAGCAGTACTTC.

Points on this clonotype: A much larger clone lies one base from this, so it may be a read error. This chain uses TRBV25-1 with TRBJ2-1, with no clear D. Judging by the DNA end, TRBJ2-7 fits better; the J call may be wrong. The length of the CDR3 is 16 residues. CDR1 and CDR2 (germline): MGHDK, SYGVNS. CDR3 in amino acids: CASSESTETLYNEQYF. The CDR3 nucleotides read TGTGCCAGCAGTGAATCGACGGAAACCCTTTACAATGAGCAGTACTTC.

V usage is TRBV28 and J usage is TRBJ1-2; the D is unclear. Germline CDR1 is MDHEN and CDR2 is SYDVKM. Between the trimmed V and J ends, which lost 10 bases and 7 bases, there was a span of 13 bases. The CDR3 is 11 amino acids. The CDR3: CATTQFGGYTF. Written as DNA, the CDR3 is TGTGCCACCACCCAATTCGGTGGCTACACCTTC.

The table lists this clonotype with a few counts. V is TRBV15 and J is TRBJ2-3, with D unresolved. CDR1 is LNHNV, CDR2 YYDKDF, per germline (reference sequence). Trimming stripped 5 bases from V and 2 bases from J, with 14 bases between. The CDR3 contains 15 residues. The CDR3, as DNA: TGTGCCACCAGCTCAGGCATTACGGACACAGATACGCAGTATTTT. Protein sequence: CATSSGITDTDTQYF. Full variable domain (remainder filled in from reference TRBV15 and TRBJ2-3): DAMVIQNPRYQVTQFGKPVTLSCSQTLNHNVMYWYQQKSSQAPKLLFHYYDKDFNNEADTPDNFQSRRPNTSFCFLDIRSPGLGDTAMYLCATSSGITDTDTQYFGPGTRLTVL.

The CDR3, as DNA: TGTGCCAGCTCACCAGCGGCGGGGGGATCACCCCTCCACTTT. Its translation is CASSPAAGGSPLHF. This rearrangement joins TRBV18 to TRBJ1-6, with D perhaps matching TRBD1 (5 bases). The CDR3 covers 14 residues. V lost 2 bases to trimming and J lost 10 bases, with 12 bases between them. The germline gives CDR1 KGHSH, CDR2 LQKENI.

This clonotype came up many times. The rearrangement links TRBV6-6 to TRBJ2-1; D remains ambiguous. CDR1 and CDR2 from the germline V gene are MNHNY and SVGAGI (reference sequence). The CDR3 extends over 15 amino acids. Trimming stripped 0 bases from V and 1 base from J, with 7 bases between. The CDR3 protein is CASSYSLFSYNEQFF. CDR3 nucleotide sequence: TGTGCCAGCAGTTACTCCCTCTTTTCCTACAATGAGCAGTTCTTC.

Regarding this clonotype: Compared with germline, one end of the junction differs, possibly owing to a read error. The chain employs TRBV5-5 and TRBJ2-3, with D maybe TRBD1 (5 bases). The V gene's germline CDR1 is SGHKS and CDR2 YYEKEE (reference sequence). This CDR3 has 16 residues. CDR3 region: CASSFGLTIGTGTQYF. The CDR3 nucleotides are TGTGCCAGCAGCTTCGGTCTAACCATCGGCACAGGTACGCAGTATTTT. Together with reference TRBV5-5 and TRBJ2-3, the CDR3 gives the full variable domain: DAGVTQSPTHLIKTRGQQVTLRCSPISGHKSVSWYQQVLGQGPQFIFQYYEKEERGRGNFPDRFSARQFPNYSSELNVNALLLGDSALYLCASSFGLTIGTGTQYFGPGTRLTVL.

This clonotype was observed a handful of times. CDR3 sequence: CASSLGTAGYTF. For the CDR3, the DNA is TGTGCCAGCAGTCTAGGGACCGCCGGCTACACCTTC. The rearrangement joins TRBV12-3 or TRBV12-4 to TRBJ1-2; tentatively, D is TRBD1 (5 bases). CDR3 length: 12 residues. V lost 5 bases, J lost 8 bases, and 12 bases lay in between.

The chain has TRBV6-1 and TRBJ2-1, with TRBD1 identical over 11 bases. TRBJ2-7 matches the DNA end more closely, so the J call is doubtful. This CDR3 is 17 amino acids long. CDR1 is MNHNS, CDR2 SASEGT, per germline. The CDR3 DNA is TGTGCCAGCACCCTGGACAGGACAGGGGGCTCCTACAATGAGCAGTACTTC. As protein: CASTLDRTGGSYNEQYF.

The V gene is TRBV28, the J gene TRBJ1-2; D uncertain. CDR3 length equals 14 residues. Germline values: CDR1 MDHEN, CDR2 SYDVKM. V shed 9 bases and J shed 7 bases, with 21 bases lying between them. The CDR3 spells CASRYRGRSAGYTF. The CDR3 DNA follows: TGTGCCAGTAGATACCGGGGAAGGTCGGCTGGCTACACCTTC.

The chain uses TRBV28 and TRBJ1-2; weak D call: TRBD1 (6 bases). V was cut by 7 bases and J by 5 bases, with 20 bases left in between. The CDR3 loop spans 15 amino acids. Per germline, CDR1 MDHEN and CDR2 SYDVKM. Here the CDR3 reads CASTIPATGAYGYTF. The CDR3 nucleotides read TGTGCCAGCACCATCCCAGCGACAGGTGCTTATGGCTACACCTTC.

This clonotype was found many times. The chain recombines TRBV24-1 with TRBJ2-1, with TRBD2 matching 9 bases. Germline V gene sequence: CDR1 KGHDR, CDR2 SFDVKD. V gave up 1 base and J gave up 5 bases; unmatched junction bases: 8. This CDR3 is built from 17 residues. The CDR3 nucleotides read TGTGCCACCAGTGATTTCAGAGGCGGGAGGGCCAACAATGAGCAGTTCTTC. Its protein is CATSDFRGGRANNEQFF.

V usage is TRBV20-1 and J usage is TRBJ2-1; TRBD2 aligns across 9 bases. With V trimmed by 6 bases and J by 9 bases, 15 bases remained unmatched. Germline V lookup: CDR1 DFQATT, CDR2 SNEGSKA (reference sequence). The CDR3 loop spans 15 amino acids. The CDR3: CSAPCRAGGISEQFF. Written as DNA, the CDR3 is TGCAGTGCCCCGTGTAGAGCGGGAGGTATCAGTGAGCAGTTCTTC.

In its sample, this clonotype was seen a few times. This sequence joins TRBV6-2 or TRBV6-3 and TRBJ1-5, with D tentatively TRBD1 (6 bases). Germline-derived CDR1 and CDR2 are MNHEY and SVGEGT. This CDR3 is built from 13 residues. Trimming took off 6 bases at V and 3 bases at J, with 9 bases between the two ends. CDR3 in amino acids: CASSDRLNQPQHF. The CDR3 DNA sequence: TGTGCCAGCAGCGACAGGCTCAATCAGCCCCAGCATTTT.

V and J are TRBV7-9 and TRBJ1-2; TRBD1 matches at 8 bases. The V gene's germline CDR1 is SEHNR and CDR2 FQNEAQ (reference sequence). The J segment lost 8 bases and the V segment lost 0 bases, leaving 11 bases of the junction unmatched. The CDR3 is made up of 16 amino acids. DNA for the CDR3: TGTGCCAGCAGCTTAGCCCCGGGACAGGCTGTAAGGGGCTACACCTTC. Translating it yields CASSLAPGQAVRGYTF.